This passage covers 5 T cell receptor beta chains from one sample sequenced in a study of cytotoxic CD8 clonotypes in ibrutinib-treated CLL. The protocol was immunoSEQ multiplex PCR, while the TCRdb copy is restricted to in-frame clones and leaves out a portion. The sample contains 20,000 to 25,000 clones, 74% of which appear only once. The sequences come from PBMCs, collected before ibrutinib treatment. These receptors all come from a human donor with chronic lymphocytic leukemia.

This clone was recorded only once. The genes are TRBV10-3 and TRBJ1-2, with 8 bases aligning to TRBD1. Trimming cost V 6 bases and J 1 base; bases outside gene matches: 13. The germline CDR1 and CDR2 sequences are ENHRY and SYGVKD. The CDR3 has 17 residues. The CDR3 nucleotides are TGTGCCATCAGCCCCCTGGGGGCAGGGGGCGGTAACTATGGCTACACCTTC. Translated, it gives CAISPLGAGGGNYGYTF.

The chain recombines TRBV19 with TRBJ2-1; 11 nucleotides align to TRBD1. The germline V gene has CDR1 LNHDA and CDR2 SQIVND (reference sequence). The J segment lost 7 bases and the V segment lost 7 bases, leaving 12 bases of the junction unmatched. The CDR3 has 16 amino acids. CDR3 residues: CASKGKGTGGKNEQFF. The CDR3 DNA sequence: TGTGCCAGTAAGGGGAAGGGGACAGGGGGTAAAAATGAGCAGTTCTTC.

V and J are TRBV10-2 and TRBJ2-3, with 9 bases fitting TRBD2. Per the germline V gene, CDR1 is WSHSY and CDR2 is SAAADI. Unmatched junction bases numbered 10, after V lost 4 bases and J lost 5 bases. CDR3 length equals 16 residues. CDR3 sequence (DNA): TGCGCCAGCAGTGGGGTAGCGGGGGCGGTAGGAGATACGCAGTATTTT. Translating it yields CASSGVAGAVGDTQYF.

The chain employs TRBV6-5 and TRBJ1-4; 7 bases fit TRBD1. The CDR3 runs 15 residues. Germline V gene data show CDR1 as MNHEY and CDR2 as SVGAGI. Trimming at V came to 6 bases and at J to 8 bases, leaving 12 bases not matched to a gene. The CDR3 DNA reads as TGTGCCAGCAGCAAAAGGCGACAGGGAGGGGAAAAACTGTTTTTT. Its protein is CASSKRRQGGEKLFF.

This clone was found once. The chain employs TRBV27 and TRBJ2-7; 10 nucleotides line up with TRBD1. This CDR3 spans 15 amino acids. Trimming cost V 2 bases and J 6 bases; bases outside gene matches: 7. The germline CDR1 and CDR2 sequences are MNHEY and SMNVEV (reference sequence). The CDR3 reads CASSLLGTGAREQYF. In nucleotides, the CDR3 is TGTGCCAGCAGTTTACTAGGGACAGGGGCTCGCGAGCAGTACTTC.